The 5 T cell receptor beta chains given below trace back to one sample, sequenced in a study of cytomegalovirus exposure and HLA in healthy donors. PCR primers comprised 60 Vbeta and 13 Jbeta primers. The table came from immunoSEQ multiplex PCR; TCRdb's copy has only in-frame clones and leaves some out. Here the sample spans fewer than 250,000 clones, roughly 83% being singletons. Sequenced input: PBMCs. The receptors originated from a girl aged 10 to 17 in good health and CMV-seronegative.

The rearrangement links TRBV7-2 to TRBJ2-6; a weak D match, TRBD1 (6 bases). This CDR3 spans 15 amino acids. Trimming cost V 6 bases and J 4 bases, with 13 bases left between them. Germline V gene data show CDR1 as SGHTA and CDR2 as FQGNSA. CDR3 protein: CASREPGVGANVLTF. In DNA, the CDR3 is TGTGCCAGCAGGGAACCAGGGGTAGGGGCCAACGTCCTGACTTTC.

CDR3 loop: CASSKQGANGYTF. CDR3 sequence (DNA): TGTGCCAGCAGCAAACAGGGGGCGAATGGCTACACCTTC. V and J are TRBV7-9 and TRBJ1-2; 9 bases are a match to TRBD1. From germline, CDR1 is SEHNR and CDR2 FQNEAQ (reference sequence). The junction had 4 bases not matched to a gene; V was cut back by 5 bases and J by 6 bases. The CDR3 runs to 13 residues. The complete variable domain, with remaining parts taken from reference TRBV7-9 and TRBJ1-2, reads DTGVSQNPRHKITKRGQNVTFRCDPISEHNRLYWYRQTLGQGPEFLTYFQNEAQLEKSRLLSDRFSAERPKGSFSTLEIQRTEQGDSAMYLCASSKQGANGYTFGSGTRLTVV.

A few counts support this clone. J is TRBJ1-1 and V is TRBV19; possible D gene TRBD1, 5 bases. CDR1 and CDR2 from the germline V gene are LNHDA and SQIVND (reference sequence). The CDR3 totals 13 residues. Trimming left V 5 bases short and J 5 bases short, with 12 bases between. DNA for the CDR3: TGTGCCAGTAGTGCTTGGGGGAGGACTGAAGCTTTCTTT. Protein sequence: CASSAWGRTEAFF.

The chain combines TRBV9 with TRBJ2-2; tentative D call: TRBD2 (5 bases). CDR1 and CDR2 (germline): SGDLS, YYNGEE. The length of the CDR3 is 13 residues. Trimming took off 7 bases at V and 1 base at J, with 8 bases between the two ends. The CDR3 DNA is TGTGCCAGCTCACGGGAGAACACCGGGGAGCTGTTTTTT. This gives the protein CASSRENTGELFF.

This clone was counted between two and nine times. The chain has TRBV28 and TRBJ1-1; TRBD1 aligns across 7 bases. This CDR3 has 12 residues. Germline values: CDR1 MDHEN, CDR2 SYDVKM. V lost 7 bases and J lost 8; bases outside the gene matches: 7. DNA for the CDR3: TGTGCCAGCAAGGTGGGACAGCGGGAAGCTTTCTTT. This translates into CASKVGQREAFF.